This T cell receptor beta chain stems from a study of CD8 T cells in ankylosing spondylitis. Notes on the study in general: Blood of patients with ankylosing spondylitis appeared to be characterized by a TCR beta motif of several highly homologous variants.

MiXCR, run by TCRdb on the 5' RACE reads, gives a single entry per CDR3 protein. The repertoire holds just under 550,000 distinct CDR3 sequences, with over 9.5% as singletons. Germline CDR1 SGDLS, CDR2 YYNGEE. The CDR3 contains 17 residues. With 4 bases clipped from V and 0 bases from J, the junction kept 11 bases outside the gene matches. This clonotype occurred a few times. Its antigen is not known. The sequence derives from a male donor with ankylosing spondylitis. The V gene is TRBV9, the J gene TRBJ1-1; 8 bases match TRBD1. The sample consisted of blood, either unsorted or a sorted T cell fraction (not recorded which). The CDR3: CASSPRPGGNMNTEAFF. The CDR3 DNA follows: TGTGCCAGCAGCCCAAGACCAGGGGGCAACATGAACACTGAAGCTTTCTTT.